This T cell receptor beta chain derives from a study of shared clonotypes between healthy human individuals. The CDR3 covers 15 residues. The J segment lost 2 bases and the V segment lost 2 bases, leaving 0 bases of the junction unmatched. Germline V gene sequence: CDR1 MNHEY, CDR2 SMNVEV (reference sequence). The authors split each subset's genomic DNA evenly across several immunoSEQ plates. Sequencing was performed with immunoSEQ multiplex PCR; in TCRdb, only in-frame clones are kept and a portion is missing. The sample holds around 2.1 million clones, 85% to 95% seen once. This clone was seen a few times. Its antigen remains unidentified. Other DNA sequences in the same sample also yield this CDR3. Only CD45RO-negative cells positively selected for CCR7 counted as naive CD8 cells, so terminally differentiated effector memory CD45RA+ cells were excluded. Points from the study as a whole: Approximately 5% of naive CD4 clonotypes were shared across four donors. Exclusively blood specimens were collected; tissue repertoires likely differ.

The V gene is TRBV27, the J gene TRBJ2-1, with 10 positions matching TRBD1. Sequencing was done on a sample of naive CD8+ T cells from PBMCs. The receptor's source is a man younger than 35 in good health. Some clones in this sample may be carry-over from other donors' samples. The CDR3, as DNA: TGTGCCAGCAGTTTAGGACAGGGGGCCTACAATGAGCAGTTCTTC. Its protein is CASSLGQGAYNEQFF.